The rows below give T cell receptor beta chains drawn from one sample of a study of a mutant IDH1 vaccine in newly diagnosed glioma. Their target antigens are unknown. The data were produced by immunoSEQ multiplex PCR, yet TCRdb's version contains in-frame clones alone and is incomplete. In the table there are 45,000 to 65,000 clones, about 65% of which are singletons. The starting material was peripheral blood mononuclear cells (PBMCs), obtained from a glioma patient whose treatment included an IDH1 peptide vaccine. Source of these receptors: a middle-aged man with glioma. Some clones in this sample may be carry-over from other donors' samples. The CDR3 runs from the conserved cysteine through the conserved F or W. D genes are given only for firm matches. The listing skips clone size in some rows; elsewhere it reads once, few, many or a size class.

abundance,v_gene,j_gene,d_gene,CDR3aa,CDR3nt
.,TRBV19,TRBJ2-5,TRBD1,CASSNPGQGEETQYF,TGTGCCAGTAGTAACCCGGGACAGGGGGAAGAGACCCAGTACTTC
.,TRBV30,TRBJ2-7,.,CAWSEFDRPSYEQYF,TGTGCCTGGAGTGAGTTCGACCGCCCCTCCTACGAGCAGTACTTC
.,TRBV28,TRBJ1-1,TRBD1,CASSTGTANTEAFF,TGTGCCAGCAGTACTGGGACAGCGAACACTGAAGCTTTCTTT
.,TRBV7-2,TRBJ2-7,.,CASSSREFSEQYF,TGTGCCAGCAGCTCTCGGGAGTTCAGCGAGCAGTACTTC
.,TRBV13,TRBJ2-1,.,CASSLGAGHVSYNEQFF,TGTGCCAGCAGCTTAGGCGCGGGACACGTCTCCTACAATGAGCAGTTCTTC
.,TRBV10-3,TRBJ2-7,TRBD1,CAIGGQVPSYEQYF,TGTGCCATCGGGGGACAGGTCCCCTCCTACGAGCAGTACTTC
.,TRBV19,TRBJ1-5,.,CASSMDSNQPQHF,TGTGCCAGTAGTATGGATAGCAATCAGCCCCAGCATTTT
.,TRBV29-1,TRBJ1-1,.,CSVERDTEAFF,TGCAGCGTTGAAAGGGACACTGAAGCTTTCTTT
.,TRBV10-1,TRBJ2-7,.,CASSSDRTSYEQYF,TGCGCCAGCAGTTCCGACAGGACGTCCTACGAGCAGTACTTC
.,TRBV7-7,TRBJ2-2,.,CASSLSRGSGELFF,TGTGCCAGCAGCTTAAGCAGGGGATCCGGGGAGCTGTTTTTT
few,TRBV29-1,TRBJ2-7,TRBD1,CSVERQGAKEQYF,TGCAGCGTTGAACGACAGGGGGCTAAGGAGCAGTACTTC
few,TRBV18,TRBJ1-4,.,CASSPGAGEKLFF,TGTGCCAGCTCACCAGGAGCGGGAGAAAAACTGTTTTTT
.,TRBV5-1,TRBJ2-5,.,CASSSPGETQYF,TGCGCCAGCAGCTCCCCGGGGGAGACCCAGTACTTC
.,TRBV2,TRBJ2-2,.,CASRSTGNTGELFF,TGTGCCAGCAGATCGACAGGGAACACCGGGGAGCTGTTTTTT
once,TRBV13,TRBJ2-5,.,CASSLEGAGPKETQYF,TGTGCCAGCAGCTTAGAAGGCGCGGGACCGAAAGAGACCCAGTACTTC
.,TRBV7-9,TRBJ2-5,.,CASSSQETQYF,TGTGCCAGCAGTTCCCAAGAGACCCAGTACTTC
few,TRBV14,TRBJ2-2,TRBD2,CASSQEQRTSGGTGELFF,TGTGCCAGCAGCCAAGAACAGCGGACTAGCGGGGGAACCGGGGAGCTGTTTTTT
few,TRBV5-6,TRBJ1-5,.,CASSRYGPLSNQPQHF,TGTGCCAGCAGCCGATATGGGCCCCTTAGCAATCAGCCCCAGCATTTT
.,TRBV5-1,TRBJ2-5,.,CASSLAAGGETQYF,TGCGCCAGCAGCTTGGCGGCAGGGGGGGAGACCCAGTACTTC
.,TRBV18,TRBJ2-7,.,CASSPPADSYEQYF,TGTGCCAGCTCACCACCGGCCGACTCCTACGAGCAGTACTTC
few,TRBV13,TRBJ2-1,TRBD1,CASSLGQGYNEQFF,TGTGCCAGCAGCTTGGGACAGGGGTACAATGAGCAGTTCTTC
.,TRBV2,TRBJ1-5,.,CASSDLESNQPQHF,TGTGCCAGCAGTGATCTGGAAAGCAATCAGCCCCAGCATTTT
.,TRBV7-9,TRBJ1-1,.,CASTWATEAFF,TGTGCCAGCACGTGGGCGACAGAAGCTTTCTTT
once,TRBV5-1,TRBJ1-4,.,CASSVAGAATNEKLFF,TGCGCCAGCAGCGTGGCGGGGGCAGCAACTAATGAAAAACTGTTTTTT
.,TRBV9,TRBJ1-2,.,CASSVGFENYGYTF,TGTGCCAGCAGCGTAGGGTTCGAGAACTATGGCTACACCTTC
.,TRBV19,TRBJ1-6,TRBD1,CASSIGDRVSPLHF,TGTGCCAGTAGTATAGGAGACAGGGTTTCACCCCTCCACTTT
.,TRBV5-6,TRBJ1-5,.,CASSLRPGDQPQHF,TGTGCCAGCAGCTTAAGGCCAGGAGATCAGCCCCAGCATTTT
.,TRBV6-6,TRBJ2-1,TRBD2,CASSLAGGVEQFF,TGTGCCAGCAGTCTAGCGGGGGGAGTCGAGCAGTTCTTC
few,TRBV27,TRBJ1-4,.,CASSSQGTNEKLFF,TGTGCCAGCAGTTCACAGGGAACTAATGAAAAACTGTTTTTT
.,TRBV2,TRBJ2-4,.,CASSEVSGYGNIQYF,TGTGCCAGCAGTGAAGTGTCAGGGTATGGAAACATTCAGTACTTC
few,TRBV2,TRBJ2-2,.,CASSVSNTGELFF,TGTGCCAGCAGTGTCAGCAACACCGGGGAGCTGTTTTTT
.,TRBV5-6,TRBJ1-1,.,CASTFGRPGTEAFF,TGTGCCAGCACCTTCGGACGCCCGGGCACTGAAGCTTTCTTT
many,TRBV6-5,TRBJ1-1,.,CASSAEYRVATEAFF,TGTGCCAGCAGTGCCGAATACAGGGTAGCCACTGAAGCTTTCTTT
few,TRBV9,TRBJ2-5,TRBD2,CASTQGVAGGQETQYF,TGTGCCAGCACCCAGGGGGTAGCGGGGGGCCAAGAGACCCAGTACTTC
.,TRBV7-2,TRBJ1-2,.,CASSLGQTTMRGYTF,TGTGCCAGCAGCTTAGGACAGACAACTATGCGGGGCTACACCTTC
few,TRBV4-1,TRBJ2-7,.,CASSQELVQGGRDEQYF,TGCGCCAGCAGCCAAGAGTTGGTGCAGGGCGGTCGCGACGAGCAGTACTTC
.,TRBV5-1,TRBJ1-5,.,CASSSLGGKGQPQHF,TGCGCCAGCAGCTCCCTTGGGGGGAAAGGTCAGCCCCAGCATTTT
.,TRBV10-3,TRBJ2-5,.,CAISAMEGETQYF,TGTGCCATCAGTGCCATGGAGGGAGAGACCCAGTACTTC
.,TRBV5-1,TRBJ2-6,.,CASSLQNPSGANVLTF,TGCGCCAGCAGCTTACAGAACCCCTCTGGGGCCAACGTCCTGACTTTC
.,TRBV9,TRBJ1-6,.,CASSGNINSPLHF,TGTGCCAGCAGCGGTAATATCAATTCACCCCTCCACTTT
.,TRBV10-2,TRBJ1-2,.,CASSERRYPSDGYTF,TGCGCCAGCAGTGAGCGTCGGTATCCCTCAGATGGCTACACCTTC
.,TRBV7-9,TRBJ2-1,.,CASSYRDRPSLYNEQFF,TGTGCCAGCAGCTACCGCGACAGGCCGAGCCTCTACAATGAGCAGTTCTTC
.,TRBV29-1,TRBJ2-3,.,CSVRGALLAADTQYF,TGCAGCGTCCGCGGGGCCCTATTGGCTGCAGATACGCAGTATTTT
.,TRBV5-1,TRBJ2-3,TRBD2,CASSTTLAGGLYRADTQYF,TGCGCCAGCAGCACTACCTTAGCGGGGGGTCTCTATCGGGCAGATACGCAGTATTTT
.,TRBV30,TRBJ2-7,.,CAWSRTYEQYF,TGTGCCTGGAGTCGTACCTACGAGCAGTACTTC
.,TRBV6-5,TRBJ1-6,.,CASSYSTQFNSPLHF,TGTGCCAGCAGTTACTCGACCCAGTTCAATTCACCCCTCCACTTT
.,TRBV20-1,TRBJ1-2,TRBD1,CSARDRGGYTF,TGCAGTGCTAGGGACAGGGGTGGCTACACCTTC
.,TRBV7-2,TRBJ2-7,TRBD1,CASSLGTGVREQYF,TGTGCCAGCAGCTTAGGGACAGGGGTCCGCGAGCAGTACTTC
.,TRBV5-6,TRBJ2-5,.,CASSFTGRETQYF,TGTGCCAGCAGCTTCACAGGGAGGGAGACCCAGTACTTC
.,TRBV4-1,TRBJ1-1,.,CASSLQSVNTEAFF,TGCGCCAGCAGCCTCCAGTCAGTGAACACTGAAGCTTTCTTT
few,TRBV5-1,TRBJ2-5,TRBD1,CASSLVRDSKETQYF,TGCGCCAGCAGCTTGGTCCGGGACAGCAAAGAGACCCAGTACTTC
.,TRBV7-2,TRBJ1-5,.,CASSFGGSGQPQHF,TGTGCCAGCAGCTTCGGAGGCTCAGGGCAGCCCCAGCATTTT
.,TRBV5-1,TRBJ2-7,TRBD1,CASCAGQGYEQYF,TGCGCCAGCTGCGCGGGACAGGGTTACGAGCAGTACTTC
.,TRBV14,TRBJ1-6,TRBD1,CASSQDLGGTSYNSPLHF,TGTGCCAGCAGCCAAGATTTAGGGGGCACGTCCTATAATTCACCCCTCCACTTT